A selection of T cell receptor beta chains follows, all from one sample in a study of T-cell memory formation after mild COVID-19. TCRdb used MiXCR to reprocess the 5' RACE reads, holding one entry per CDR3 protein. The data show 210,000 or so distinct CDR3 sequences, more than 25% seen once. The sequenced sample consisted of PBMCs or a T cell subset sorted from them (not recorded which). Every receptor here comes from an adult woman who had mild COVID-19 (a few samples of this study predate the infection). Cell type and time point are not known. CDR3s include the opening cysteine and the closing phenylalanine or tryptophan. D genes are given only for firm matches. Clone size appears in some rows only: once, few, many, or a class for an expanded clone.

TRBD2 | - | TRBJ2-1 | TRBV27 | TGTGCCAGCAGTTTATCGGGAGGGGTCTACAATGAGCAGTTCTTC | CASSLSGGVYNEQFF
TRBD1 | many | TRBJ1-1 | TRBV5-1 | TGCGCCAGCAGCTTGGGTTTGGGGACAGGCGTCCACACTGAAGCTTTCTTT | CASSLGLGTGVHTEAFF
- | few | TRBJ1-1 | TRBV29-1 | TGCAGCGCCGCCACCTCGGCAGGAGGCACTGAAGCTTTCTTT | CSAATSAGGTEAFF
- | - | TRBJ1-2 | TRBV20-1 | TGCAGTGCCTGGGGAGGAAAGAACTATGGCTACACCTTC | CSAWGGKNYGYTF
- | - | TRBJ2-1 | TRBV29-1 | TGCAGCGTTACCGGGACCTACAATGAGCAGTTCTTC | CSVTGTYNEQFF
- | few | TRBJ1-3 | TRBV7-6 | TGTGCCAGCAGCTTATCGGGAGGGGCAGGAAACACCATATATTTT | CASSLSGGAGNTIYF
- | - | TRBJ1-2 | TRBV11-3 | TGTGCCAGCAGCTCAACGCAGGGCTATGGCTACACCTTC | CASSSTQGYGYTF
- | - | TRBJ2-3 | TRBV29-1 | TGCAGCACACGCCGGGATACGCAGTATTTT | CSTRRDTQYF
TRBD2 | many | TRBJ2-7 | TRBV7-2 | TGTGCCAGCAGCCAACTAGCGGGAGGGCCGAGGTACGAGCAGTACTTC | CASSQLAGGPRYEQYF
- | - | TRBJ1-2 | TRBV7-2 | TGTGCCAGCAGCTTAGGTCCCCGGGAGGACTATGGCTACACCTTC | CASSLGPREDYGYTF
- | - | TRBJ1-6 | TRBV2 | TGTGCCAGCAGCGTGGGGTCAGTCCAGGGTTCACCCCTCCACTTT | CASSVGSVQGSPLHF
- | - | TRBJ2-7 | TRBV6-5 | TGTGCCAGCAGCCCCCCGTCCCCCTCCTACGAGCAGTACTTC | CASSPPSPSYEQYF
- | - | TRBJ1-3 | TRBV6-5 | TGTGCCAGCAGTTACTCGGGACGGATGACTGGAAACACCATATATTTT | CASSYSGRMTGNTIYF
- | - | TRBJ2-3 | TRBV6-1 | TGTGCCAGCAGTGAAGCGGTTCTAACAGATACGCAGTATTTT | CASSEAVLTDTQYF
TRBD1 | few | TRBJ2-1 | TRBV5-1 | TGCGCCAGCAGCCTTACAGGGGTAAGCAATGAGCAGTTCTTC | CASSLTGVSNEQFF
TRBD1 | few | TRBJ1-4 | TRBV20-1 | TGCAGTGCTATGCCGGGACAGGGGGCCGGGGGTAATGAAAAACTGTTTTTT | CSAMPGQGAGGNEKLFF
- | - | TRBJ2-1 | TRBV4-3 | TGCGCCAGCAGCCAAGGGCTGGATTACAATGAGCAGTTCTTC | CASSQGLDYNEQFF